The 4 T cell receptor beta chains in this list originate from one sample, sequenced in a study of blood T cell repertoires in COVID-19. The table came from immunoSEQ multiplex PCR; TCRdb's copy has only in-frame clones and leaves some out. Of tens of thousands of clones listed, over 75% are singletons. The sequenced sample consisted of peripheral blood. The receptors here all came from a man in his 70s with acute or convalescent COVID-19.

The V gene is TRBV5-1, the J gene TRBJ2-1; D may be TRBD1 (6 bases). This CDR3 is built from 13 residues. V gave up 6 bases and J gave up 7 bases, with 14 bases separating them. Per germline, CDR1 SGHRS and CDR2 YFSETQ. CDR3 bases: TGCGCCAGCAATGACAGGTCAACTAATGAGCAGTTCTTC. Protein sequence: CASNDRSTNEQFF.

The chain employs TRBV5-1 and TRBJ2-3, with TRBD1 identical over 9 bases. Germline V gene sequence: CDR1 SGHRS, CDR2 YFSETQ. V dropped 1 base and J dropped 0; count of bases not matched to a gene: 9. CDR3 length: 18 residues. The CDR3 coding sequence is TGCGCCAGCAGCTTGACCCTACAGGGGGCCTTAAGCACAGATACGCAGTATTTT. Translating it yields CASSLTLQGALSTDTQYF.

The chain uses TRBV30 and TRBJ2-3; 11 bases are a match to TRBD2. Germline CDR1 and CDR2: GTSNPN and SVGIG (reference sequence). V shed 2 bases, J shed 0 bases, and the junction held 7 bases outside the gene matches. The CDR3 loop spans 17 amino acids. CDR3 in DNA: TGTGCCTGGAGTTTCACGACTAGCGGGGTTAGCACAGATACGCAGTATTTT. Amino acids: CAWSFTTSGVSTDTQYF.

The chain is built from TRBV9 and TRBJ1-3, with D hard to call. Per the germline V gene, CDR1 is SGDLS and CDR2 is YYNGEE. The CDR3 runs 13 residues. V was trimmed by 3 bases and J by 3 bases, leaving 7 bases between them. CDR3 DNA: TGTGCCAGCAGCGGGGCACTTGGAAACACCATATATTTT. Its protein product is CASSGALGNTIYF.